The clone carrying this T cell receptor (beta chain) was observed many times. No antigen is known for it. This sample was included in a study of T cell clonality in common variable immunodeficiency. Notes on the study in general: CVID subjects had higher TCRbeta clonality than healthy controls, most marked in about a third.

Profiling relied on immunoSEQ multiplex PCR, and the TCRdb table lists in-frame clones only, not all of them. The repertoire consists of tens of thousands of clones, none detected only once. Heparinized whole blood, roughly 5 to 8 ml, came from each donor. The sequenced material came from peripheral blood mononuclear cells. This receptor was taken from a person between 18 and 75 years old in good health.

The CDR3 region is CSASSGTGGHEQFF. The sequenced part of the CDR3 DNA is TGCAGTGCTTCCTCCGGGACAGGGGGCCATGAG. The chain couples TRBV20-1 to TRBJ2-1; 12 nucleotides line up with TRBD1. The read terminates 3 residues ahead of where the CDR3 ends, so the germline J gene completes it. V dropped 5 bases and J dropped 8; count of bases not matched to a gene: 7. This CDR3 contains 14 residues. From germline, CDR1 is DFQATT and CDR2 SNEGSKA (reference sequence).